The 15 T cell receptor beta chains in this list originate from one sample, sequenced in a study of shared clonotypes between healthy human individuals. CD45RO-negative, CCR7-selected cells formed the naive CD8 fraction, which excluded terminally differentiated effector memory CD45RA+ cells. Assay used: immunoSEQ multiplex PCR; TCRdb lists only in-frame clones, some missing. The table has millions of clones, roughly 95% seen once; the top ten hold 0.9% to 1.3%. Material: naive CD8+ T cells sorted from blood. The receptors originated from a man aged 18 to 29 in good health.

The sample holds one count of this clone. This chain joins TRBV19 and TRBJ1-1; D possibly corresponds to TRBD1 (6 bases). CDR3 length: 13 amino acids. V lost 5 bases and J lost 5, with 12 bases in between. In germline, CDR1 is LNHDA, CDR2 SQIVND (reference sequence). CDR3 coding DNA: TGTGCCAGTAGTGAACAGGGTTGGACTGAAGCTTTCTTT. Translating gives CASSEQGWTEAFF. Variable domain in full (rest from reference TRBV19 and TRBJ1-1): DGGITQSPKYLFRKEGQNVTLSCEQNLNHDAMYWYRQDPGQGLRLIYYSQIVNDFQKGDIAEGYSVSREKKESFPLTVTSAQKNPTAFYLCASSEQGWTEAFFGQGTRLTVV.

On this clone itself: The germline gene is not matched at one end of the junction; a read error may be the cause. The chain uses TRBV7-7 and TRBJ1-3, with D perhaps TRBD1 (6 bases). Germline CDR1 is SSHAT and CDR2 is FNYEAQ (reference sequence). CDR3 length: 19 residues. CDR3 bases: TGTGCTAGCAGCTTCGCGGGCGAGACAGGAATAACCTCTGGAAACACCATATATTTT. Its protein product is CASSFAGETGITSGNTIYF.

As DNA, the CDR3 is TGTGCCAGCAGCTACCCCGGGACTAGCAACAATGAGCAGTTCTTC. Translating gives CASSYPGTSNNEQFF. This chain uses TRBV7-9 with TRBJ2-1; 9 positions agree with TRBD2. The CDR3 consists of 15 residues. The V gene's germline CDR1 is SEHNR and CDR2 FQNEAQ (reference sequence). The J segment lost 5 bases and the V segment lost 4 bases, leaving 6 bases of the junction unmatched.

The chain recombines TRBV9 with TRBJ1-3, with D perhaps TRBD1 (5 bases). Deletions cut 4 bases from V and 1 base from J, with 9 bases between. The CDR3 runs 14 residues. Looked up from germline, CDR1 is SGDLS and CDR2 is YYNGEE. This chain's CDR3 is CASSRGGSGNTIYF. The DNA of the CDR3 is TGTGCCAGCAGCCGGGGGGGTTCTGGAAACACCATATATTTT.

The CDR3 sequence is CASQAGETGGFYEQYF. The DNA of the CDR3 is TGCGCCAGTCAGGCGGGAGAGACAGGGGGGTTCTACGAGCAGTACTTC. The rearrangement uses TRBV5-1 and TRBJ2-7; 9 positions match TRBD1. There are 16 residues in the CDR3. The junction had 15 bases not matched to a gene; V was cut back by 8 bases and J by 3 bases. Germline assignment: CDR1 SGHRS and CDR2 YFSETQ.

Comment on this clone: Other nucleotide sequences from this sample produce the same CDR3. This chain links TRBV13 with TRBJ2-1, with D possibly matching TRBD1 (5 bases). The V gene lost 0 bases and the J gene lost 1 base, with 7 bases spanning the gap. This CDR3 has 15 amino acids. The germline gives CDR1 PRHDT, CDR2 FYEKMQ (reference sequence). The CDR3 DNA reads as TGTGCCAGCAGCTTAGGGGGGCGATCCTACAATGAGCAGTTCTTC. The encoded protein is CASSLGGRSYNEQFF.

This clone was recorded once. The V and J genes are TRBV4-3 and TRBJ2-7, with D tentatively TRBD1 (6 bases). Trimming shortened V by 0 bases and J by 2 bases, and 11 bases separated the two germline ends. CDR1 is LGHNA and CDR2 is YSLEER in the germline V gene. This CDR3 is built from 15 residues. The CDR3 DNA sequence: TGCGCCAGCAGCCAAGAACCGGGACATACCTACGAGCAGTACTTC. Amino acids: CASSQEPGHTYEQYF.

V gene TRBV9 combines with J gene TRBJ2-7; tentative D call: TRBD2 (6 bases). V lost 0 bases and J 5 bases, leaving 18 bases between the germline ends. From germline, CDR1 is SGDLS and CDR2 YYNGEE. The CDR3 has 16 residues. The CDR3 protein is CASSVGGGKARDEQYF. The CDR3, as DNA: TGTGCCAGCAGCGTAGGCGGCGGGAAGGCCCGTGACGAGCAGTACTTC.

The chain combines TRBV7-8 with TRBJ2-7; no reliable D call. This CDR3 has 16 residues. Deletions cut 2 bases from V and 0 bases from J, with 14 bases between. Germline loops: CDR1 SGHVS, CDR2 FQNEAQ. CDR3 amino acids: CASSLTQSGNSYEQYF. CDR3 nucleotides: TGTGCCAGCAGCTTAACGCAGAGTGGCAACTCCTACGAGCAGTACTTC.

The chain uses TRBV4-3 and TRBJ2-1, with a weak D call TRBD2 (6 bases). Germline CDR1 is LGHNA and CDR2 is YSLEER. The V and J ends lost 0 bases and 8 bases respectively, with 17 bases between them. There are 16 residues in the CDR3. The CDR3 loop is CASSQDTGEGVDEQFF. The DNA for the CDR3 is TGCGCCAGCAGCCAAGATACGGGAGAGGGCGTGGATGAGCAGTTCTTC.

Here the CDR3 reads CASSHRTSYEQYF. The DNA of the CDR3 is TGTGCCAGCAGCCATCGGACTAGTTACGAGCAGTACTTC. This sequence joins TRBV7-9 and TRBJ2-7; TRBD2 aligns across 7 bases. Germline trimming cut 5 bases from V and 4 bases from J; bases unmatched to any gene: 5. The CDR3 is 13 residues long. Germline-derived CDR1 and CDR2 are SEHNR and FQNEAQ (reference sequence).

The gene calls are TRBV15 and TRBJ1-5, with a possible D match to TRBD1 (6 bases). Germline V gene lookup returns CDR1 LNHNV and CDR2 YYDKDF (reference sequence). The V and J ends lost 5 bases and 9 bases respectively, with 23 bases between them. The length of the CDR3 is 16 residues. This CDR3 reads CATSPWVRGGPSPQHF. CDR3 DNA sequence: TGTGCCACCAGCCCCTGGGTTCGTGGGGGCCCATCGCCCCAGCATTTT.

The chain has TRBV30 and TRBJ1-1, with D possibly matching TRBD1 (5 bases). The CDR3 contains 12 residues. The V gene's germline CDR1 is GTSNPN and CDR2 SVGIG (reference sequence). Trimming took off 5 bases at V and 6 bases at J, with 13 bases between the two ends. The CDR3 DNA reads as TGTGCCTGGGGACACGGGCATCCTGAAGCTTTCTTT. Residues: CAWGHGHPEAFF.

V and J are TRBV19 and TRBJ1-5; the D is unclear. V shed 2 bases and J shed 3 bases, with 11 bases lying between them. The CDR3 covers 15 residues. From germline, CDR1 is LNHDA and CDR2 SQIVND (reference sequence). The CDR3 here is CASSIREQYNQPQHF. CDR3 nucleotide sequence: TGTGCCAGTAGTATAAGAGAACAGTACAATCAGCCCCAGCATTTT.

This clone was seen once. This sequence joins TRBV30 and TRBJ2-1, with D unresolved. CDR1 and CDR2 from the germline V gene are GTSNPN and SVGIG (reference sequence). CDR3 length: 13 residues. V was clipped by 5 bases and J by 0 bases, with 8 bases between them. CDR3 sequence: CAWVRSSYNEQFF. Here the CDR3 DNA reads TGTGCCTGGGTACGGTCCTCCTACAATGAGCAGTTCTTC.